This T cell receptor beta chain originates from a study of T cell responses to AZD1222 COVID-19 vaccine. Analysis merged second doses at about 4 or about 12 weeks. Trimming stripped 6 bases from V and 5 bases from J, with 13 bases between. The CDR3 is 13 residues long. Sequencing used immunoSEQ multiplex PCR; TCRdb keeps in-frame clones, though not all of them. Here the sample spans roughly 180,000 clones, 94% being singletons. The V gene is TRBV12-3 or TRBV12-4, the J gene TRBJ1-1; maybe TRBD1 (5 bases). Material: peripheral blood, obtained 28 days after the second AZD1222 dose. The sequence was collected from an adult who received the AZD1222 COVID-19 vaccine. Here the CDR3 DNA reads TGTGCCAGCAGCCCCCAGGGTCGGACTGAAGCTTTCTTT. Translation gives CASSPQGRTEAFF.